This TCR beta chain was sequenced for a study of blood T cells in healthy people across ages. Study-level background: The capture of about one barcoded beta molecule per two T cells was achieved by template switching.

This clonotype was found a few times. Its antigen remains unidentified. Healthy Caucasians from Russia aged roughly 6 to 95 served as donors. Then a second PCR, running roughly 7 to 12 cycles, was carried out with a sample-barcoded 5' primer and a J-beta primer mix. Each cDNA molecule was tagged by a template-switch adaptor that had 12 random nucleotides. TCRdb re-called the 5' RACE reads with MiXCR, one entry per CDR3 protein. The data contain 600,000 to 1,000,000 distinct CDR3 sequences, about 62% of them singletons. Study-wide results and limits: PBMCs went unsorted, and a conclusive naive versus antigen-experienced comparison was therefore prevented.

With 4 bases removed from V and 2 bases from J, the gap between germline ends came to 9 bases. This CDR3 is built from 13 residues. Looked up from germline, CDR1 is SGHTA and CDR2 is FQGNSA. The specimen was blood. The clonotype was recovered from a man aged 25 to 40 in good health. J is TRBJ2-7 and V is TRBV7-2, with D hard to call. The CDR3 protein is CASSSQAPYEQYF. CDR3 bases: TGTGCCAGCAGCTCACAAGCGCCCTACGAGCAGTACTTC.